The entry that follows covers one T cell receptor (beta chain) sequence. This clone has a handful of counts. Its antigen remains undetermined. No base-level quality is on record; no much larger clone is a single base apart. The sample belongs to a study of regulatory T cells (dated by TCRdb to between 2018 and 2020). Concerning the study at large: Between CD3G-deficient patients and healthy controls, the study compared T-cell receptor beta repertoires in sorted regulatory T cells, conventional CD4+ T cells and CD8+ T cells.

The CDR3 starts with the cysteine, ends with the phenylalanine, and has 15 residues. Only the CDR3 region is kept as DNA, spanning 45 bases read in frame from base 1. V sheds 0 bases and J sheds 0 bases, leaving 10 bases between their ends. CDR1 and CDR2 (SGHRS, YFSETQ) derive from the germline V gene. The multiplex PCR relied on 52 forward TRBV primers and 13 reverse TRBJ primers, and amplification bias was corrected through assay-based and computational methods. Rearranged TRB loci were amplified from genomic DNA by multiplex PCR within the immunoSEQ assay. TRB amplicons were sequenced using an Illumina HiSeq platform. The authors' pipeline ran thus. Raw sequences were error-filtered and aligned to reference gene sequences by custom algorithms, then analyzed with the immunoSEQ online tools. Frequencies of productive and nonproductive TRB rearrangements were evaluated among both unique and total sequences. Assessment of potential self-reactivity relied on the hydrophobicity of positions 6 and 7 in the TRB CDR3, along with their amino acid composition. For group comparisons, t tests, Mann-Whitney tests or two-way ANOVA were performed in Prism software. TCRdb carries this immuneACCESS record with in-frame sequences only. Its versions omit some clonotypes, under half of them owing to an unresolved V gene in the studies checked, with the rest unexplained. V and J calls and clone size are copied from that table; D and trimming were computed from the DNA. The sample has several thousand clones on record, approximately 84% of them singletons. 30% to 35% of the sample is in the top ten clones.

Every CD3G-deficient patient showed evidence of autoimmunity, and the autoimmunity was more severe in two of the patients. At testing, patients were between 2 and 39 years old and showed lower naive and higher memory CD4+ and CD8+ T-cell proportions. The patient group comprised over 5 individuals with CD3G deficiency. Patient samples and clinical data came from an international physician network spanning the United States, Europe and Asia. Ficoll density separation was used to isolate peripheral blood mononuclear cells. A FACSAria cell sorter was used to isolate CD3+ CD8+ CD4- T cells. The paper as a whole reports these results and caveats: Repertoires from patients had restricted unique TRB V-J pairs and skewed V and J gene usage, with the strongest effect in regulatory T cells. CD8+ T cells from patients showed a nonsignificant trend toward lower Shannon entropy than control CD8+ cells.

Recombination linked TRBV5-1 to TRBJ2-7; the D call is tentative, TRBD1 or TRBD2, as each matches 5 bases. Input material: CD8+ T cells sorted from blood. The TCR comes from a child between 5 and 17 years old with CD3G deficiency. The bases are TGCGCCAGCAGCTTGGTTGGGGGTAGCTCCTACGAGCAGTACTTC. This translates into CASSLVGGSSYEQYF. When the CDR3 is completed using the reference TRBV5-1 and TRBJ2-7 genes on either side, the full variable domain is KAGVTQTPRYLIKTRGQQVTLSCSPISGHRSVSWYQQTPGQGLQFLFEYFSETQRNKGNFPGRFSGRQFSNSRSEMNVSTLELGDSALYLCASSLVGGSSYEQYFGPGTRLTVT.